Listed below are T cell receptor beta chains from one sample, sequenced in a study of T cell repertoires in cytomegalovirus infection. From the reads, TCRdb called clonotypes with MiXCR, one entry per CDR3 protein. The table lists 310,000 or so distinct CDR3 sequences, about 17% of them singletons. The sample comprised PBMCs. These receptors came from a human donor in good health (CMV status not recorded). Some clones in this sample may be carry-over from other donors' samples. Each CDR3 is given with its conserved first and last residue. Fields, in order: J gene, V gene, D gene, clone size, CDR3 DNA, CDR3 protein. The D gene is left open where the match is weak. Clone size is given for some rows only: seen once, a few or many times, or a class if the clone is expanded.

j_gene: TRBJ1-5
v_gene: TRBV20-1
d_gene: .
abundance: .
CDR3nt: TGCAGTGCTAGATCTACCGGGACAAGTAATCAGCCCCAGCATTTT
CDR3aa: CSARSTGTSNQPQHF

j_gene: TRBJ2-2
v_gene: TRBV7-2
d_gene: .
abundance: many
CDR3nt: TGTGCCAGCAGCTTATCTGTCGGGGAGCTGTTTTTT
CDR3aa: CASSLSVGELFF

j_gene: TRBJ2-7
v_gene: TRBV7-6
d_gene: TRBD2
abundance: many
CDR3nt: TGTGCTAGCAGCCTAGCGGGGAACAACGAGCAGTACTTC
CDR3aa: CASSLAGNNEQYF

j_gene: TRBJ1-1
v_gene: TRBV28
d_gene: .
abundance: many
CDR3nt: TGTGCCAGCGGAGGAACTGAAGCTTTCTTT
CDR3aa: CASGGTEAFF

j_gene: TRBJ1-4
v_gene: TRBV12-3/TRBV12-4
d_gene: .
abundance: .
CDR3nt: TGTGCCAGCAGTTTTTCGCGGAGGGTCGGTCGTGAAAAACTGTTTTTT
CDR3aa: CASSFSRRVGREKLFF

j_gene: TRBJ2-7
v_gene: TRBV7-2
d_gene: .
abundance: many
CDR3nt: TGTGCCAGCAGCTTACGGGACACTTCCTACGAGCAGTACTTC
CDR3aa: CASSLRDTSYEQYF

j_gene: TRBJ2-3
v_gene: TRBV20-1
d_gene: .
abundance: once
CDR3nt: TGCAGTGCGCCGGGGGGCACAGATACGCAGTATTTT
CDR3aa: CSAPGGTDTQYF

j_gene: TRBJ2-7
v_gene: TRBV20-1
d_gene: .
abundance: .
CDR3nt: TGCAGTGCTAGAGATTCAGCCCCGACCTACGAGCAGTACTTC
CDR3aa: CSARDSAPTYEQYF

j_gene: TRBJ1-2
v_gene: TRBV6-1
d_gene: TRBD1
abundance: .
CDR3nt: TGTGCCAGCAGTCCGGGACAGGGGAATGTAGACTATGGCTACACCTTC
CDR3aa: CASSPGQGNVDYGYTF

j_gene: TRBJ1-5
v_gene: TRBV7-8
d_gene: TRBD1
abundance: many
CDR3nt: TGTGCCAGCAGCTTAAGGAGCCCAGGGGGTGGCAATCAGCCCCAGCATTTT
CDR3aa: CASSLRSPGGGNQPQHF

j_gene: TRBJ2-1
v_gene: TRBV14
d_gene: TRBD2
abundance: .
CDR3nt: TGTGCCAGCAGCCAACGGACTAGCGCTTTTAATGAGCAGTTCTTC
CDR3aa: CASSQRTSAFNEQFF

j_gene: TRBJ2-1
v_gene: TRBV19
d_gene: .
abundance: many
CDR3nt: TGTGCCAGTAGTGCGATCAGGGACATAGTACACAATGAGCAGTTCTTC
CDR3aa: CASSAIRDIVHNEQFF

j_gene: TRBJ2-7
v_gene: TRBV27
d_gene: .
abundance: many
CDR3nt: TGTGCCAGCAGTTTAAAATGGGACGGCTCCTACGAGCAGTACTTC
CDR3aa: CASSLKWDGSYEQYF

j_gene: TRBJ2-1
v_gene: TRBV11-2
d_gene: TRBD1
abundance: many
CDR3nt: TGTGCCAGCAGCCTGATGACCGGGACAGCCTACAATGAGCAGTTCTTC
CDR3aa: CASSLMTGTAYNEQFF

j_gene: TRBJ1-2
v_gene: TRBV15
d_gene: .
abundance: many
CDR3nt: TGTGCCACCAGCAGAGATAGAGCGGATGCGAACTATGGCTACACCTTC
CDR3aa: CATSRDRADANYGYTF

j_gene: TRBJ2-2
v_gene: TRBV7-2
d_gene: .
abundance: many
CDR3nt: TGTGCCAGCAGCTTTAGGGGGGGGCCGGGCACCGGGGAGCTGTTTTTT
CDR3aa: CASSFRGGPGTGELFF

j_gene: TRBJ2-1
v_gene: TRBV27
d_gene: .
abundance: few
CDR3nt: TGTGCCAGCAGTTTTTACCAGGCCTACAATGAGCAGTTCTTC
CDR3aa: CASSFYQAYNEQFF

j_gene: TRBJ2-7
v_gene: TRBV5-5
d_gene: .
abundance: .
CDR3nt: TGTGCCAGCAGCTCGGAGGGACTTAGCTCCTACGAGCAGTACTTC
CDR3aa: CASSSEGLSSYEQYF

j_gene: TRBJ2-1
v_gene: TRBV20-1
d_gene: .
abundance: .
CDR3nt: TGCAGTGTCAGTCCTAACCCCTACAATGAGCAGTTCTTC
CDR3aa: CSVSPNPYNEQFF

j_gene: TRBJ1-1
v_gene: TRBV5-6
d_gene: .
abundance: many
CDR3nt: TGTGCCAGCAGCCACGTATGGGGAGACAGATGGAACACTGAAGCTTTCTTT
CDR3aa: CASSHVWGDRWNTEAFF

j_gene: TRBJ2-3
v_gene: TRBV2
d_gene: .
abundance: many
CDR3nt: TGTGCCAGCAGTGGTCCCTTCACAGATACGCAGTATTTT
CDR3aa: CASSGPFTDTQYF

j_gene: TRBJ1-5
v_gene: TRBV19
d_gene: .
abundance: .
CDR3nt: TGTGCCAGTAAGGGGCAGGGTCTCAGGTGGAGCAATCAGCCCCAGCATTTT
CDR3aa: CASKGQGLRWSNQPQHF

j_gene: TRBJ1-5
v_gene: TRBV19
d_gene: TRBD1
abundance: few
CDR3nt: TGTGCCAGTAGTTTCGGGACAGGGGGAACCAATCAGCCCCAGCATTTT
CDR3aa: CASSFGTGGTNQPQHF

j_gene: TRBJ2-7
v_gene: TRBV28
d_gene: .
abundance: .
CDR3nt: TGTGCCAGCAGTTTATGGGACTACGAGCAGTACTTC
CDR3aa: CASSLWDYEQYF

j_gene: TRBJ1-5
v_gene: TRBV4-1
d_gene: .
abundance: many
CDR3nt: TGCGCCAGCAGCCGTAACGAAGATCAGCCCCAGCATTTT
CDR3aa: CASSRNEDQPQHF

j_gene: TRBJ2-2
v_gene: TRBV5-1
d_gene: .
abundance: few
CDR3nt: TGCGCCAGCAGCCGCGGCGGCGGAACGGGCACCGGGGAGCTGTTTTTT
CDR3aa: CASSRGGGTGTGELFF

j_gene: TRBJ1-4
v_gene: TRBV7-2
d_gene: .
abundance: .
CDR3nt: TGTGCCAGCAGCTTAGCGCTAGAACAGATAATCGAAAAACTGTTTTTT
CDR3aa: CASSLALEQIIEKLFF

j_gene: TRBJ2-3
v_gene: TRBV6-1
d_gene: .
abundance: many
CDR3nt: TGTGCCAGCAGTGAAGTTCGGGTAGGGGGACTAGATACGCAGTATTTT
CDR3aa: CASSEVRVGGLDTQYF

j_gene: TRBJ2-7
v_gene: TRBV7-9
d_gene: .
abundance: many
CDR3nt: TGTGCCAGCAGCCCCTCGGAAGGCGAGCAGTACTTC
CDR3aa: CASSPSEGEQYF

j_gene: TRBJ2-2
v_gene: TRBV7-2
d_gene: .
abundance: many
CDR3nt: TGTGCCAGCAGCTTATATAACACTCCGAACACCGGGGAGCTGTTTTTT
CDR3aa: CASSLYNTPNTGELFF

j_gene: TRBJ2-3
v_gene: TRBV7-2
d_gene: .
abundance: many
CDR3nt: TGTGCCAGCATCCTAGGGGGGGGCACAGATACGCAGTATTTT
CDR3aa: CASILGGGTDTQYF

j_gene: TRBJ1-4
v_gene: TRBV4-2
d_gene: .
abundance: many
CDR3nt: TGTGCCAGCAGCCCGTCAGGAAATGAAAAACTGTTTTTT
CDR3aa: CASSPSGNEKLFF

j_gene: TRBJ2-7
v_gene: TRBV27
d_gene: TRBD2
abundance: .
CDR3nt: TGTGCCAGCAGCCAGGGCCAGCGGGGACCCTCCTACGAGCAGTACTTC
CDR3aa: CASSQGQRGPSYEQYF

j_gene: TRBJ1-2
v_gene: TRBV5-6
d_gene: TRBD1
abundance: .
CDR3nt: TGTGCCAGCAGCTTGGAAAGGGGGCAAGGCTACACCTTC
CDR3aa: CASSLERGQGYTF

j_gene: TRBJ2-5
v_gene: TRBV7-6
d_gene: .
abundance: many
CDR3nt: TGTGCTAGCAGCTTAACAACGGGGGAGACCCAGTACTTC
CDR3aa: CASSLTTGETQYF

j_gene: TRBJ2-7
v_gene: TRBV6-6
d_gene: TRBD1
abundance: .
CDR3nt: TGTGCCGGCAAGGGACAGAGCGTCGGCGAGCAGTACTTC
CDR3aa: CAGKGQSVGEQYF

j_gene: TRBJ2-1
v_gene: TRBV20-1
d_gene: .
abundance: .
CDR3nt: TGCAGTGTGACTCCTCAGACCTACAATGAGCAGTTCTTC
CDR3aa: CSVTPQTYNEQFF

j_gene: TRBJ2-3
v_gene: TRBV27
d_gene: TRBD1
abundance: .
CDR3nt: TGTGCCAGCAGTCTAATTCCAGGACAGGGTGGCCCAGATACGCAGTATTTT
CDR3aa: CASSLIPGQGGPDTQYF

j_gene: TRBJ2-3
v_gene: TRBV7-2
d_gene: .
abundance: many
CDR3nt: TGTGCCAGCAGCAGGAATCCAAGCGGTACGCAGTATTTT
CDR3aa: CASSRNPSGTQYF

j_gene: TRBJ1-2
v_gene: TRBV9
d_gene: .
abundance: .
CDR3nt: TGTGCCAGCAGCGTAGGCGACGGACCCTATGGCTACACCTTC
CDR3aa: CASSVGDGPYGYTF

j_gene: TRBJ2-3
v_gene: TRBV6-1
d_gene: .
abundance: .
CDR3nt: TGTGCCAGCAGTGAAGGCTGGGCGGGGACAGATACGCAGTATTTT
CDR3aa: CASSEGWAGTDTQYF

j_gene: TRBJ2-1
v_gene: TRBV7-2
d_gene: TRBD2
abundance: many
CDR3nt: TGTGCCAGCAGCTTAGTACATCCAGCGGGGGCGAAGGATGAGCAGTTCTTC
CDR3aa: CASSLVHPAGAKDEQFF

j_gene: TRBJ2-7
v_gene: TRBV20-1
d_gene: TRBD1
abundance: .
CDR3nt: TGCAGTGCGATCCCCGGGACAGGGTGGGTGCAGTACTTC
CDR3aa: CSAIPGTGWVQYF

j_gene: TRBJ2-7
v_gene: TRBV20-1
d_gene: .
abundance: many
CDR3nt: TGCAGTGCTAGAGACAGCTACGAGCAGTACTTC
CDR3aa: CSARDSYEQYF

j_gene: TRBJ2-1
v_gene: TRBV7-6
d_gene: TRBD1
abundance: .
CDR3nt: TGTGCCAGCAGCTTCGGACAGGAACTGAATGAGCAGTTCTTC
CDR3aa: CASSFGQELNEQFF

j_gene: TRBJ2-7
v_gene: TRBV7-9
d_gene: .
abundance: .
CDR3nt: TGTGCCAGCAGCGGCGGGACCGGTACTGGGTACGAGCAGTACTTC
CDR3aa: CASSGGTGTGYEQYF

j_gene: TRBJ1-1
v_gene: TRBV20-1
d_gene: .
abundance: few
CDR3nt: TGCAGTGCTAGCGACAGCATGAACACTGAAGCTTTCTTT
CDR3aa: CSASDSMNTEAFF

j_gene: TRBJ1-6
v_gene: TRBV12-3/TRBV12-4
d_gene: .
abundance: few
CDR3nt: TGTGCCAGCAGTTTTTTAGGCCCGGGCTCCTATAATTCACCCCTCCACTTT
CDR3aa: CASSFLGPGSYNSPLHF

j_gene: TRBJ2-5
v_gene: TRBV19
d_gene: .
abundance: many
CDR3nt: TGTGCCAGTAGTATGGTCAACAGGAACCAAGAGACCCAGTACTTC
CDR3aa: CASSMVNRNQETQYF

j_gene: TRBJ2-2
v_gene: TRBV2
d_gene: .
abundance: .
CDR3nt: TGTGCCAGCAGTTCCGGACAACCCGGGGAGCTGTTTTTT
CDR3aa: CASSSGQPGELFF

j_gene: TRBJ1-5
v_gene: TRBV11-2
d_gene: .
abundance: .
CDR3nt: TGTGCCAGCAGCTTTAACGGTCAGCCCCAGCATTTT
CDR3aa: CASSFNGQPQHF

j_gene: TRBJ2-7
v_gene: TRBV4-1
d_gene: .
abundance: .
CDR3nt: TGCGCCAGCAGCTCCTGGGCCAAAGGAGGGGCCTACGAGCAGTACTTC
CDR3aa: CASSSWAKGGAYEQYF

j_gene: TRBJ2-4
v_gene: TRBV6-5
d_gene: .
abundance: .
CDR3nt: TGTGCCAGCAGCACCGGAGATGCCAAAAACATTCAGTACTTC
CDR3aa: CASSTGDAKNIQYF

j_gene: TRBJ2-2
v_gene: TRBV7-6
d_gene: TRBD1
abundance: many
CDR3nt: TGTGCCAGCAGCTTAGTAGACAGGGCCGGGGAGCTGTTTTTT
CDR3aa: CASSLVDRAGELFF